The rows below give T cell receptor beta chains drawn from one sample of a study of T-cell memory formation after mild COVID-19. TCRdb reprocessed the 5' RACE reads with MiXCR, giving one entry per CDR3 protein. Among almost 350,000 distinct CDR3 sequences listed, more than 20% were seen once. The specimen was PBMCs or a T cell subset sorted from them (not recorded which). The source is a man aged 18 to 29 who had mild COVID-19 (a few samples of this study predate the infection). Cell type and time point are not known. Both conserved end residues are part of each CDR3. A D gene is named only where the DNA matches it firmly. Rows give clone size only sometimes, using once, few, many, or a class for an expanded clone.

TGTGCCAGCAGCCCCATTAACACTCAGACCACAGATACGCAGTATTTT CASSPINTQTTDTQYF . TRBJ2-3 . TRBV7-9
TGTGCCACCAGTGATGTATACGAGAGAGCTTTCTTT CATSDVYERAFF few TRBJ1-1 . TRBV24-1
TGTGCCATCAGAGTAGGGGGCGGTGGCAATGAGCAGTTCTTC CAIRVGGGGNEQFF . TRBJ2-1 TRBD1 TRBV10-3
TGCGCCAGCAGCTTACCGACAGAAAACATTCAGTACTTC CASSLPTENIQYF few TRBJ2-4 . TRBV5-1
TGTGCCAGCAGCCCCCAGCGGGGGAAGAATGAGCAGTTCTTC CASSPQRGKNEQFF . TRBJ2-1 TRBD2 TRBV7-2
TGTGCCAGCATCTCACCCCTGCCGGCCGCTTTCTTT CASISPLPAAFF . TRBJ1-1 . TRBV6-5
TGTGCCAGCAGCAAAACTACCGGACAGTATAGCAATCAGCCCCAGCATTTT CASSKTTGQYSNQPQHF few TRBJ1-5 . TRBV7-8
TGCAGCGCCTCGACAGGTTTCTCCTACGAGCAGTACTTC CSASTGFSYEQYF few TRBJ2-7 . TRBV20-1
TGTGCCAGCAGTTTAAGGTGGCGAGTTCGGTATGGCTACACCTTC CASSLRWRVRYGYTF . TRBJ1-2 . TRBV28
TGCAGTGCTCCGGGGGTGAGGGCCGCGAGCACCGGGGAGCTGTTTTTT CSAPGVRAASTGELFF . TRBJ2-2 . TRBV20-1
TGTGCCAGCAGCTTCACCCAGCGTGAGACCCAGTACTTC CASSFTQRETQYF few TRBJ2-5 . TRBV6-2/TRBV6-3
TGTGCCAGCAGCTTGGATGGGGGGCAAGAGACCCAGTACTTC CASSLDGGQETQYF . TRBJ2-5 . TRBV5-6
TGCAGTGCCCCCCCTGGGTACCAAGAGACCCAGTACTTC CSAPPGYQETQYF . TRBJ2-5 . TRBV20-1
TGTGCCAGCAGCCTAAGTCCCGACTCCTACAATGAGCAGTTCTTC CASSLSPDSYNEQFF few TRBJ2-1 . TRBV7-2
TGCAGCGTTGATTCACAGAACACTGAAGCTTTCTTT CSVDSQNTEAFF few TRBJ1-1 . TRBV29-1
TGCGCCAGCAGCCAAGGGACAGCCCAAGAGACCCAGTACTTC CASSQGTAQETQYF many TRBJ2-5 TRBD1 TRBV5-1
TGTGCCAGCAGAAAGACAGGGAGCAATCAGCCCCAGCATTTT CASRKTGSNQPQHF few TRBJ1-5 TRBD1 TRBV12-3/TRBV12-4
TGTGCCAGCAGCAAGGGACTAGCATCCTACGAGCAGTACTTC CASSKGLASYEQYF few TRBJ2-7 TRBD2 TRBV11-1
TGCAGCGTTGTCCGTGGAGCTGAAGCTTTCTTT CSVVRGAEAFF few TRBJ1-1 . TRBV29-1
TGTGCCAGCAGTGAAAGGGGGCAGCCGAACACCGGGGAGCTGTTTTTT CASSERGQPNTGELFF few TRBJ2-2 TRBD1 TRBV25-1
TGCGCCAGCAGCTTGGCAGGGTCTGGCTATGGCTACACCTTC CASSLAGSGYGYTF few TRBJ1-2 . TRBV5-1
TGCAGTGCTAGAGAAGGACAGGGGGCAAACATTCAGTACTTC CSAREGQGANIQYF . TRBJ2-4 TRBD1 TRBV20-1
TGTGCCAGCAGCTTAGTTCAACGAGCGGGGAGGAAAGAGACCCAGTACTTC CASSLVQRAGRKETQYF few TRBJ2-5 TRBD2 TRBV7-2
TGTGCCAGCATCCACCCGAGGGTGAACACTGAAGCTTTCTTT CASIHPRVNTEAFF few TRBJ1-1 . TRBV12-3/TRBV12-4
TGTGCCAGCAGCCCGGACAGGGGGATGAGCTCCTACAATGAGCAGTTCTTC CASSPDRGMSSYNEQFF . TRBJ2-1 TRBD1 TRBV7-8
TGTGCCAGCAGCCAAGATTACGGGACGAGCTACACCTTC CASSQDYGTSYTF few TRBJ1-2 . TRBV4-2
TGTGCCAGCGACAACTTGGCCCAGGGGGCAGTAGAGACCCAGTACTTC CASDNLAQGAVETQYF few TRBJ2-5 TRBD1 TRBV12-3/TRBV12-4
TGTGCCACCAGTGATCCCTCTGGAAACACCATATATTTT CATSDPSGNTIYF few TRBJ1-3 . TRBV24-1
TGTGCCAGCAGCTTACAGGCTTACATGGGGGAGCTGTTTTTT CASSLQAYMGELFF . TRBJ2-2 . TRBV7-8
TGTGCCAGCAGTCCCAGGGACAGGGGCCTGATCTTT CASSPRDRGLIF many TRBJ1-1 TRBD1 TRBV27
TGCGCCAGCAGCGCCGGTTATCATCAGCCCCAGCATTTT CASSAGYHQPQHF few TRBJ1-5 . TRBV5-1
TGTGCCAGCAGCGATTACCCCGAAGGGACCCAGTACTTC CASSDYPEGTQYF . TRBJ2-5 . TRBV7-9
TGCGCCAGCAGCATACACAGGGTGTCGGCCAACGTCCTGACTTTC CASSIHRVSANVLTF few TRBJ2-6 . TRBV5-1
TGTGCCAGCAGCCAAGAGGCAGGGTACACTGAAGCTTTCTTT CASSQEAGYTEAFF few TRBJ1-1 . TRBV4-2
TGTGCCAGCAGTCTCGGCCGGGACAGGGGGCGTATTTGGGCTTTCTTT CASSLGRDRGRIWAFF . TRBJ1-1 TRBD1 TRBV6-6
TGTGCCATCAGGGGGACCTACGCATCCGACACAGATACGCAGTATTTT CAIRGTYASDTDTQYF . TRBJ2-3 . TRBV10-3
TGTGCCAGCAGTGAATACTCAGGGGGTAGCGGAAAACTGTTTTTT CASSEYSGGSGKLFF . TRBJ1-4 TRBD1 TRBV25-1
TGTGCCAGCAGCTCCTCCATTGGGAACACTGAAGCTTTCTTT CASSSSIGNTEAFF once TRBJ1-1 . TRBV7-2
TGCAGTGCTAGAGTCCCCCTCGGTACTAGCGGGGGGGCCCCTAGTAGCACCGGGGAGCTGTTTTTT CSARVPLGTSGGAPSSTGELFF . TRBJ2-2 TRBD2 TRBV20-1
TGCGCCAGCAGCCAAGATTCCCGGGAACAAGAGACCCAGTACTTC CASSQDSREQETQYF many TRBJ2-5 . TRBV4-1
TGTGCCAGCAGCTTAGGTGCGGACAGCTCCTACAATGAGCAGTTCTTC CASSLGADSSYNEQFF . TRBJ2-1 . TRBV7-9
TGTGCCAGCAGTTTCATGGCAGGGGTGCGCTATGGCTACACCTTC CASSFMAGVRYGYTF . TRBJ1-2 . TRBV28
TGTGCCAGCAGCTTAGCGCAAGGGAATGGCTACACCTTC CASSLAQGNGYTF few TRBJ1-2 . TRBV7-2
TGTGCCAGCAGCCAAAGGGCGGGGGTCGATACGCAGTATTTT CASSQRAGVDTQYF . TRBJ2-3 TRBD2 TRBV7-9